These 9 T cell receptor beta chains originate from one sample sequenced in a study. MiXCR, applied by TCRdb to the 5' RACE reads, yields one record per CDR3 protein. Among several thousand distinct CDR3 sequences listed, under 35% were seen once. Input material: memory CD4+ T cells sorted from a lymph node. Subset described: memory CD4+ T cells, CD4+CD45RO+CD25-. All receptors derive from a female donor with breast cancer.

V and J are TRBV29-1 and TRBJ2-2; D tentatively fits TRBD1 or TRBD2 (5 bases each). Per germline, CDR1 SQVTM and CDR2 ANQGSEA. The CDR3 covers 12 residues. The germline V and J ends were trimmed by 4 bases and 4 bases, with 7 bases remaining between them. This CDR3 is CSVAGGTGELFF. The CDR3 region has the DNA TGCAGCGTTGCTGGGGGCACCGGGGAGCTGTTTTTT.

This clonotype is classed as medium-sized (0.01 to 0.1%). The J gene is TRBJ2-7, the V gene TRBV12-3 or TRBV12-4, with 7 bases identical to TRBD1. The V and J ends lost 5 bases and 3 bases, in that order; junction bases with no gene match: 13. The CDR3 is 16 amino acids. Here the CDR3 DNA reads TGTGCCAGCAGTAACAACCCCATACGGGACAGCTACGAGCAGTACTTC. Residues: CASSNNPIRDSYEQYF.

This clonotype was counted at least ten times. The V call is TRBV4-1, the J call TRBJ1-2; D might be TRBD1 (5 bases). The CDR3 sequence is 16 residues long. The V end lost 0 bases, the J end lost 4 bases, and 15 bases lay between the germline ends. Per germline, CDR1 MGHRA and CDR2 YSYEKL. In DNA form, the CDR3 reads TGCGCCAGCAGCCAAGACCGGGGGGGAGGCTTCTATGGCTACACCTTC. This sequence encodes CASSQDRGGGFYGYTF.

This chain uses TRBV9 with TRBJ2-7; 11 bases are shared with TRBD2. J was trimmed by 6 bases and V by 4 bases; bases with no gene match: 12. CDR1 and CDR2 from the germline V gene are SGDLS and YYNGEE. This CDR3 contains 16 residues. This CDR3 is CASSTPLAGGPGEQYF. In nucleotides, the CDR3 is TGTGCCAGCAGCACCCCTTTAGCGGGAGGGCCCGGCGAGCAGTACTTC. Full variable domain (missing parts from reference TRBV9 and TRBJ2-7): DSGVTQTPKHLITATGQRVTLRCSPRSGDLSVYWYQQSLDQGLQFLIQYYNGEERAKGNILERFSAQQFPDLHSELNLSSLELGDSALYFCASSTPLAGGPGEQYFGPGTRLTVT.

This clonotype was observed at least ten times. V and J are TRBV19 and TRBJ1-1; weak D call: TRBD1 (5 bases). The germline gives CDR1 LNHDA, CDR2 SQIVND (reference sequence). This CDR3 is 14 amino acids long. Trimming cost V 6 bases and J 5 bases, with 16 bases left between them. The CDR3 loop is CASSAVTGGTEAFF. Written as DNA, the CDR3 is TGTGCCAGTAGCGCCGTAACCGGGGGGACTGAAGCTTTCTTT.

Concerning this clonotype: This clone may be a read error of a much larger clone one base away. J is TRBJ1-6 and V is TRBV25-1; weak D call: TRBD1 (5 bases). CDR1 is MGHDK and CDR2 is SYGVNS in the germline V gene. The CDR3 loop spans 16 amino acids. In DNA, the CDR3 is TGTGTCAGCAGTGAATTTGCAGGGAGAGATAATTCACCCCTCCACTTT. Its translation is CVSSEFAGRDNSPLHF.

This clonotype was found many times. J is TRBJ2-7 and V is TRBV6-6; no definite D call. In germline, CDR1 is MNHNY, CDR2 SVGAGI (reference sequence). CDR3 length: 14 amino acids. Deletions cut 0 bases from V and 0 bases from J, with 6 bases between. CDR3 residues: CASSYSSISYEQYF. The CDR3 region has the DNA TGTGCCAGCAGTTACTCGAGTATCTCCTACGAGCAGTACTTC.

This clonotype was picked up a small number of times. The J gene is TRBJ1-2, the V gene TRBV7-9; D call uncertain. The CDR3 has 13 residues. V lost 2 bases to trimming and J lost 8 bases, with 12 bases between them. From germline, CDR1 is SEHNR and CDR2 FQNEAQ (reference sequence). CDR3 coding DNA: TGTGCCAGCAGCTTAATGGTGACGGGGGGCTACACCTTC. It encodes CASSLMVTGGYTF. Full variable domain (remainder filled in from reference TRBV7-9 and TRBJ1-2): DTGVSQNPRHKITKRGQNVTFRCDPISEHNRLYWYRQTLGQGPEFLTYFQNEAQLEKSRLLSDRFSAERPKGSFSTLEIQRTEQGDSAMYLCASSLMVTGGYTFGSGTRLTVV.

In the case of this clonotype: This may come from a read error, since a much larger clone is one base off. The J gene is TRBJ2-3, the V gene TRBV7-8, with unresolved D. The germline V gene has CDR1 SGHVS and CDR2 FQNEAQ. CDR3 size: 14 residues. This CDR3 is CASSLARPADMQYF. The CDR3 nucleotides read TGTGCCAGCAGCTTAGCGAGGCCTGCGGATATGCAGTATTTT.